The entry that follows covers one TCR beta chain sequence. What it recognizes is unknown. These data belong to a study of shared clonotypes between healthy human individuals. Study overall: For every donor, three CD4 naive, three CD4 memory, two CD8 naive and one CD8 memory plates were used. General study results and limits: Estimated richness was generally greater in naive than memory subsets.

Sequencing was at deep level. Sequencing was performed with immunoSEQ multiplex PCR; in TCRdb, only in-frame clones are kept and a portion is missing. The sample lists more than 1.2 million clones, approximately 98.5% occurring once. Trimming took 5 bases from V and 8 from J, leaving 10 bases between them. Germline V gene data show CDR1 as SGHVS and CDR2 as FQNEAQ. The CDR3 contains 12 residues. This chain links TRBV7-8 with TRBJ2-1; D gene ambiguous. Sequenced: naive CD4+ T cells sorted from blood. Subset denoted: CD45RA+ positively selected. This TCR derives from a man aged 25 to 45 in good health. The CDR3 nucleotides read TGTGCCAGCAGCCCAACTTGGGATGAGCAGTTCTTC. Its translation is CASSPTWDEQFF.